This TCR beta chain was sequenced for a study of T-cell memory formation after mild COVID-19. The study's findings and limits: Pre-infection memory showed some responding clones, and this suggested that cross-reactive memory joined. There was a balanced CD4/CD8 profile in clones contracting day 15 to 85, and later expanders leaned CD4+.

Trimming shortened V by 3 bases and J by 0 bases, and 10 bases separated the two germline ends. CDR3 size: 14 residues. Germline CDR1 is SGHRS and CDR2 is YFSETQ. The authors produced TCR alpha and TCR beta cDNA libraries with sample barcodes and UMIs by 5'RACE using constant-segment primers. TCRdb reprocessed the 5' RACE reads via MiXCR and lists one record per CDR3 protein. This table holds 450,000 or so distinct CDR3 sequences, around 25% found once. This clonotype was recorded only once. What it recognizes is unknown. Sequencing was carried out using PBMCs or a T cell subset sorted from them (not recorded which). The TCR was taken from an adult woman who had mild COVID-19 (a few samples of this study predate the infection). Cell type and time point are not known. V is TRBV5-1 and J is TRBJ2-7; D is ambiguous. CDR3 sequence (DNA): TGCGCCAGCAGCTCCAGAGAGCTCTCCTACGAGCAGTACTTC. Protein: CASSSRELSYEQYF.